This T cell receptor beta chain derives from a study of a mutant IDH1 vaccine in newly diagnosed glioma. For the study at large: The sex distribution of treated patients was about 62% male and approximately 40% female, with a mean age of roughly 40 years.

Study-wide findings and caveats: Vaccine-induced immune responses were detected in roughly 92% of patients.

Regarding time point: baseline, week 1 (first vaccination visit). As to treatment: pre-vaccination baseline after standard-of-care therapy. New WHO grade 3 or 4 astrocytomas that were IDH1-mutant and ATRX-lost occurred in the donors. Only in-frame clones appear in the TCRdb table, and some are missing; sequencing was by immunoSEQ multiplex PCR. In the table there are about 98,000 clones, about 90% of which are singletons. Germline-derived CDR1 and CDR2 are MDHEN and SYDVKM. CDR3 length: 12 residues. V lost 3 bases and J lost 7, with 7 bases in between. About this clone: No antigen is known for it.

The J gene is TRBJ1-5, the V gene TRBV28; no clear D gene. The sequence was collected from a woman in her fifties or sixties with glioma. The sample here was PBMCs, taken from a glioma patient treated with radiotherapy, temozolomide or both. The CDR3 spells CASSFPGQPQHF. The CDR3 DNA is TGTGCCAGCAGTTTCCCGGGGCAGCCCCAGCATTTT.